A selection of T cell receptor beta chains follows, all from one sample in a study of molecular identifiers for immune sequencing clone quantification. TCRdb reprocessed the PCR reads via MiXCR and lists one record per CDR3 protein. The data contain 550,000 to 750,000 distinct CDR3 sequences, just under 20% of them singletons. Sequenced sample: naive CD8+ T cells from blood, with Jurkat cell RNA spiked in. All receptors come from a human donor in good health. Some libraries in this study had Jurkat cell RNA spiked in. Both conserved end residues are part of each CDR3. D genes are given only for firm matches. Clone sizes are given selectively: once, few, many, or a class where the clone is expanded.

j_call: TRBJ1-5; d_call: -; v_call: TRBV19; clone_size: few; cdr3_length: 14; cdr3_nt: TGTGCCAGTAGTATAGGTTTCGTGAATCAGCCCCAGCATTTT; cdr3_aa: CASSIGFVNQPQHF
j_call: TRBJ2-1; d_call: -; v_call: TRBV20-1; clone_size: -; cdr3_length: 11; cdr3_nt: TGCAGTGCTAGCTTGGGACCCGAGCAGTTCTTC; cdr3_aa: CSASLGPEQFF
j_call: TRBJ2-3; d_call: -; v_call: TRBV6-2/TRBV6-3; clone_size: many; cdr3_length: 16; cdr3_nt: TGTGCCAGCAGTTACTCGACGATGGGGGGGCCAGATACGCAGTATTTT; cdr3_aa: CASSYSTMGGPDTQYF
j_call: TRBJ1-2; d_call: TRBD1; v_call: TRBV27; clone_size: few; cdr3_length: 15; cdr3_nt: TGTGCCAGCAGTTCCGGTTACAGGGGGAACTATGGCTACACCTTC; cdr3_aa: CASSSGYRGNYGYTF
j_call: TRBJ2-7; d_call: TRBD2; v_call: TRBV9; clone_size: many; cdr3_length: 15; cdr3_nt: TGTGCCAGCAGCGTAGCGCCCGGGACTAACTACGAGCAGTACTTC; cdr3_aa: CASSVAPGTNYEQYF
j_call: TRBJ2-1; d_call: TRBD2; v_call: TRBV30; clone_size: many; cdr3_length: 13; cdr3_nt: TGTGCCTGGACTAGCGGGATGGGGGATGAGCAGTTCTTC; cdr3_aa: CAWTSGMGDEQFF
j_call: TRBJ2-3; d_call: -; v_call: TRBV2; clone_size: many; cdr3_length: 14; cdr3_nt: TGTGCCAGCAGCAATGACTGGGACCCAGATACGCAGTATTTT; cdr3_aa: CASSNDWDPDTQYF
j_call: TRBJ2-3; d_call: TRBD1; v_call: TRBV7-9; clone_size: many; cdr3_length: 15; cdr3_nt: TGTGCCAGCAGATCGGGACAGGTTAGCACAGATACGCAGTATTTT; cdr3_aa: CASRSGQVSTDTQYF
j_call: TRBJ2-1; d_call: TRBD2; v_call: TRBV27; clone_size: few; cdr3_length: 16; cdr3_nt: TGTGCCAGCAGTCTAGGACTAGCGGGGGACTACAATGAGCAGTTCTTC; cdr3_aa: CASSLGLAGDYNEQFF
j_call: TRBJ1-3; d_call: -; v_call: TRBV9; clone_size: many; cdr3_length: 15; cdr3_nt: TGTGCCAGCACCCGGGACCGAACTTCTGGAAACACCATATATTTT; cdr3_aa: CASTRDRTSGNTIYF
j_call: TRBJ2-5; d_call: -; v_call: TRBV6-2/TRBV6-3; clone_size: many; cdr3_length: 14; cdr3_nt: TGTGCCAGCAACCCAAAGTTGTACCAAGAGACCCAGTACTTC; cdr3_aa: CASNPKLYQETQYF
j_call: TRBJ2-7; d_call: -; v_call: TRBV29-1; clone_size: many; cdr3_length: 11; cdr3_nt: TGCAGCGCTTCACTAGGAGTCGAGCAGTACTTC; cdr3_aa: CSASLGVEQYF
j_call: TRBJ2-7; d_call: -; v_call: TRBV5-1; clone_size: -; cdr3_length: 16; cdr3_nt: TGCGCCAGCAGCTTGGGGGTCGGGGCGCACACCTACGAGCAGTACTTC; cdr3_aa: CASSLGVGAHTYEQYF
j_call: TRBJ1-4; d_call: TRBD1; v_call: TRBV4-1; clone_size: few; cdr3_length: 16; cdr3_nt: TGCGCCAGCAGCCCAAGACCGGGACAGCTTAATGAAAAACTGTTTTTT; cdr3_aa: CASSPRPGQLNEKLFF
j_call: TRBJ2-3; d_call: TRBD2; v_call: TRBV7-6; clone_size: -; cdr3_length: 15; cdr3_nt: TGTGCCAGCAGCGACACTAGCGCGTCCTCAGATACGCAGTATTTT; cdr3_aa: CASSDTSASSDTQYF
j_call: TRBJ2-6; d_call: -; v_call: TRBV7-9; clone_size: many; cdr3_length: 18; cdr3_nt: TGTGCCAGCAGCACAAAAGGGTGGGGAAGTTCTGGGGCCAACGTCCTGACTTTC; cdr3_aa: CASSTKGWGSSGANVLTF
j_call: TRBJ2-1; d_call: TRBD2; v_call: TRBV19; clone_size: -; cdr3_length: 16; cdr3_nt: TGTGCCAGTAGTATAAGCTCCGCGGGAGGTAACAATGAGCAGTTCTTC; cdr3_aa: CASSISSAGGNNEQFF
j_call: TRBJ1-5; d_call: -; v_call: TRBV5-5; clone_size: -; cdr3_length: 14; cdr3_nt: TGTGCCAGCAGCTTGGTGCAGGGCAATCAGCCCCAGCATTTT; cdr3_aa: CASSLVQGNQPQHF
j_call: TRBJ2-1; d_call: -; v_call: TRBV4-1; clone_size: few; cdr3_length: 14; cdr3_nt: TGCGCCAGCAGCCAAGATCCCAAAAACAATGAGCAGTTCTTC; cdr3_aa: CASSQDPKNNEQFF
j_call: TRBJ2-2; d_call: -; v_call: TRBV5-6; clone_size: -; cdr3_length: 17; cdr3_nt: TGTGCCAGCAGCTTGGAGGCGGCAACCCCGAACACCGGGGAGCTGTTTTTT; cdr3_aa: CASSLEAATPNTGELFF
j_call: TRBJ2-7; d_call: -; v_call: TRBV27; clone_size: many; cdr3_length: 13; cdr3_nt: TGTGCCAGCAGTGTAACAGGATACTACGAGCAGTACTTC; cdr3_aa: CASSVTGYYEQYF
j_call: TRBJ2-5; d_call: -; v_call: TRBV29-1; clone_size: many; cdr3_length: 13; cdr3_nt: TGCAGCGTTGACGAGCAGGGGGGAGAGACCCAGTACTTC; cdr3_aa: CSVDEQGGETQYF
j_call: TRBJ2-7; d_call: -; v_call: TRBV7-2; clone_size: many; cdr3_length: 14; cdr3_nt: TGTGCCAGCAGCTTCTGGGCAGGACCCTACGAGCAGTACTTC; cdr3_aa: CASSFWAGPYEQYF
j_call: TRBJ1-1; d_call: -; v_call: TRBV7-9; clone_size: many; cdr3_length: 13; cdr3_nt: TGTGCCAACGCCCCGGTTTTGAACACTGAAGCTTTCTTT; cdr3_aa: CANAPVLNTEAFF
j_call: TRBJ2-1; d_call: -; v_call: TRBV10-1; clone_size: -; cdr3_length: 14; cdr3_nt: TGCGCCAGCAGTGAGTCGACGGTAGAGGTAGGGCAGTTCTTC; cdr3_aa: CASSESTVEVGQFF
j_call: TRBJ1-1; d_call: TRBD1; v_call: TRBV25-1; clone_size: many; cdr3_length: 15; cdr3_nt: TGTGCCAGCAGTGCGCGGACAGGGGCGAACACTGAAGCTTTCTTT; cdr3_aa: CASSARTGANTEAFF
j_call: TRBJ1-2; d_call: -; v_call: TRBV28; clone_size: many; cdr3_length: 16; cdr3_nt: TGTGCCAGCAGTCCCATTCCCGTCGGGGCTAACTATGGCTACACCTTC; cdr3_aa: CASSPIPVGANYGYTF
j_call: TRBJ2-3; d_call: -; v_call: TRBV30; clone_size: many; cdr3_length: 11; cdr3_nt: TGTGCCTGGAGTGAGGGCGATACGCAGTATTTT; cdr3_aa: CAWSEGDTQYF
j_call: TRBJ1-2; d_call: -; v_call: TRBV13; clone_size: few; cdr3_length: 15; cdr3_nt: TGTGCCAGCAGCTTATATTCAGGGATTAACTATGGCTACACCTTC; cdr3_aa: CASSLYSGINYGYTF
j_call: TRBJ2-1; d_call: TRBD2; v_call: TRBV7-9; clone_size: few; cdr3_length: 14; cdr3_nt: TGTGCCAGCAACGGGGGGAGCTCCTACAATGAGCAGTTCTTC; cdr3_aa: CASNGGSSYNEQFF
j_call: TRBJ1-1; d_call: -; v_call: TRBV7-2; clone_size: many; cdr3_length: 16; cdr3_nt: TGTGCCAGCAGCCCCTTTGAGAGGACGGTGAACACTGAAGCTTTCTTT; cdr3_aa: CASSPFERTVNTEAFF
j_call: TRBJ1-4; d_call: -; v_call: TRBV13; clone_size: many; cdr3_length: 14; cdr3_nt: TGTGCCAGCAGCTCCCCAGGGGCGGATGAAAAACTGTTTTTT; cdr3_aa: CASSSPGADEKLFF
j_call: TRBJ1-6; d_call: -; v_call: TRBV7-9; clone_size: many; cdr3_length: 16; cdr3_nt: TGTGCCAGCAGCTTAGAAGGAGGTCCCCATAATTCACCCCTCCACTTT; cdr3_aa: CASSLEGGPHNSPLHF
j_call: TRBJ2-7; d_call: -; v_call: TRBV6-2/TRBV6-3; clone_size: many; cdr3_length: 13; cdr3_nt: TGTGCCAGCAGTTACAGCCGGCCTTACGAGCAGTACTTC; cdr3_aa: CASSYSRPYEQYF
j_call: TRBJ1-1; d_call: TRBD1; v_call: TRBV12-3/TRBV12-4; clone_size: -; cdr3_length: 15; cdr3_nt: TGTGCCAGCAGTCCCAATGAGGACAGGTTGGTATGGGCTTTCTTT; cdr3_aa: CASSPNEDRLVWAFF
j_call: TRBJ2-7; d_call: -; v_call: TRBV12-3/TRBV12-4; clone_size: -; cdr3_length: 13; cdr3_nt: TGTGCCAGCAGTCCCCCGGGACGCTCTGAGCGGTACTTC; cdr3_aa: CASSPPGRSERYF
j_call: TRBJ1-6; d_call: TRBD1; v_call: TRBV25-1; clone_size: many; cdr3_length: 16; cdr3_nt: TGTGCCAGCGCAGACAGGGGGAGCTCCTATAATTCACCCCTCCACTTT; cdr3_aa: CASADRGSSYNSPLHF